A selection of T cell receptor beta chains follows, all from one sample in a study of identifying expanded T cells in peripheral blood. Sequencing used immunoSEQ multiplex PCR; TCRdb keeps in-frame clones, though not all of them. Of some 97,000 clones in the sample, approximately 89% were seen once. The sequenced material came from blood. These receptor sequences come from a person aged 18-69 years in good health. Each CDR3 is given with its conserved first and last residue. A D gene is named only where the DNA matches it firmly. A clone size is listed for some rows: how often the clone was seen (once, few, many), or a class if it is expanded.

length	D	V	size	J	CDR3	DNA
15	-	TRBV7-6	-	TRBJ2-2	CASSLWGANTGELFF	TGTGCCAGCAGCTTATGGGGTGCGAACACCGGGGAGCTGTTTTTT
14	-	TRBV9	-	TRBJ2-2	CASKVQAGAGELFF	TGTGCCAGCAAGGTACAGGCCGGGGCCGGGGAGCTGTTTTTT
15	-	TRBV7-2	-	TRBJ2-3	CASSSLLVGTDTQYF	TGTGCCAGCAGCTCGCTACTAGTCGGCACAGATACGCAGTATTTT
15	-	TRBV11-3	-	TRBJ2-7	CASSLNLGSSYEQYF	TGTGCCAGCAGCTTAAACTTAGGTTCTTCCTACGAGCAGTACTTC
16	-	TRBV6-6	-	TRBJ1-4	CASSSGSLTTNEKLFF	TGTGCCAGCAGTTCAGGGTCCCTTACAACTAATGAAAAACTGTTTTTT
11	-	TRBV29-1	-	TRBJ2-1	CSVVWGNEQFF	TGCAGCGTGGTCTGGGGGAATGAGCAGTTCTTC
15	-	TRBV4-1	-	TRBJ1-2	CASSQPGTPRYGYTF	TGCGCCAGCAGCCAACCCGGGACACCTCGCTATGGCTACACCTTC
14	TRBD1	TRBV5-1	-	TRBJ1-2	CASSLDQGDYGYTF	TGCGCCAGCAGCTTGGATCAGGGGGATTATGGCTACACCTTC
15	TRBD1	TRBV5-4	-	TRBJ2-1	CASNMGTGTYNEQFF	TGTGCCAGCAACATGGGGACAGGGACCTACAATGAGCAGTTCTTC
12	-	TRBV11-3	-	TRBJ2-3	CASRTAAETQYF	TGTGCCAGCCGTACCGCGGCAGAGACGCAGTATTTT
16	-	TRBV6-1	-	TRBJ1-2	CASSEREILTNYGYTF	TGTGCCAGCAGTGAAAGAGAGATTCTGACTAACTATGGCTACACCTTC
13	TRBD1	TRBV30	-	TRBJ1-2	CAWSTGQNYGYTF	TGTGCCTGGAGCACGGGACAGAACTATGGCTACACCTTC
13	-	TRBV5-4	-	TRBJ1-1	CASAWGLGQEAFF	TGTGCCAGCGCCTGGGGCTTAGGACAGGAAGCTTTCTTT
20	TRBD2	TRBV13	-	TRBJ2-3	CASSRRGKLAGALSTDTQYF	TGTGCCAGCAGCCGGCGGGGGAAACTAGCGGGAGCCCTGAGCACAGATACGCAGTATTTT
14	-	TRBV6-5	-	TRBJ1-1	CASRSGGKDTEAFF	TGTGCCAGCAGATCCGGTGGGAAGGACACTGAAGCTTTCTTT
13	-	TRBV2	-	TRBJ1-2	CASSEALVRGYTF	TGTGCCAGCAGTGAAGCGTTAGTGCGGGGCTACACCTTC
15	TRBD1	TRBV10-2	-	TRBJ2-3	CASTPGQGMTDTQYF	TGCGCCAGCACCCCGGGACAGGGGATGACAGATACGCAGTATTTT
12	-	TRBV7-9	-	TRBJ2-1	CASSLWGRGQFF	TGTGCCAGCAGCTTATGGGGGCGGGGGCAGTTCTTC
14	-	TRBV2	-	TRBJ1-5	CASRWTDSNQPQHF	TGTGCCAGCAGATGGACAGATAGCAATCAGCCCCAGCATTTT
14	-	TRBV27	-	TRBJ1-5	CASSLSRLNQPQHF	TGTGCCAGCAGTTTATCCAGGCTAAATCAGCCCCAGCATTTT
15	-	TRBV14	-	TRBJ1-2	CASSQGGSQYDGYTF	TGTGCCAGCAGCCAAGGAGGGTCGCAGTATGATGGCTACACCTTC
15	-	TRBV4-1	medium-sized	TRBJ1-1	CASSHPTGRGTEAFF	TGCGCCAGCAGCCACCCGACGGGCAGGGGTACTGAAGCTTTCTTT
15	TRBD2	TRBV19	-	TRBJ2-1	CASRTGRAVVNEQFF	TGTGCCAGTAGGACCGGGAGGGCGGTCGTCAATGAGCAGTTCTTC
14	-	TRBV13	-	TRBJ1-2	CASSPSGHNYGYTF	TGTGCCAGCAGCCCATCGGGACACAACTATGGCTACACCTTC
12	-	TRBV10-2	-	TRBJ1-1	CASKQMNTEAFF	TGCGCCAGCAAACAGATGAACACTGAAGCTTTCTTT
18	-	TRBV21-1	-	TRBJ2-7	CASSPIQVSRWRCYEQYF	TGTGCCAGCTCACCCATACAGGTTTCCCGGTGGAGATGTTACGAGCAGTACTTC
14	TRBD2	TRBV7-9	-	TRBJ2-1	CASSEGLAGEEQFF	TGTGCCAGCAGCGAGGGACTAGCGGGGGAGGAGCAGTTCTTC
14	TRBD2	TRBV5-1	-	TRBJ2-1	CASSLAEGYNEQFF	TGCGCCAGCAGCCTAGCGGAGGGATACAATGAGCAGTTCTTC
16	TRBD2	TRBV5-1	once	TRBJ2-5	CASSSGTSGIKETQYF	TGCGCCAGCAGCTCCGGGACTAGCGGGATTAAAGAGACCCAGTACTTC
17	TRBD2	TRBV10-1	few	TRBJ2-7	CASSDPWTSGSQYEQYF	TGCGCCAGCAGTGACCCGTGGACTAGCGGGAGTCAGTACGAGCAGTACTTC
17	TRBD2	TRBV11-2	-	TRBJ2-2	CASSFGGDSSNTGELFF	TGTGCCAGCAGCTTTGGGGGGGACTCATCGAACACCGGGGAGCTGTTTTTT
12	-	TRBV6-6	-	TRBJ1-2	CASSYPMNGYTF	TGTGCCAGCAGTTACCCCATGAATGGCTACACCTTC
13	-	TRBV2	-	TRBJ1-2	CAGHRDSNYGYTF	TGTGCCGGGCACAGGGATTCCAACTATGGCTACACCTTC
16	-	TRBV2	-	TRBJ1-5	CASSALRRGGNQPQHF	TGTGCCAGCAGCGCCCTCCGCAGGGGTGGCAATCAGCCCCAGCATTTT
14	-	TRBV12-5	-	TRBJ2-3	CASGLGRGTDTQYF	TGTGCTAGTGGTTTGGGTAGGGGGACAGATACGCAGTATTTT
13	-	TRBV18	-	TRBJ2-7	CASSPYGAYEQYF	TGTGCCAGCTCACCCTACGGAGCCTACGAGCAGTACTTC
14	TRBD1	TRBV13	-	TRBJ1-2	CASSSLTGSNGYTF	TGTGCCAGCAGCTCATTGACAGGGTCTAATGGCTACACCTTC
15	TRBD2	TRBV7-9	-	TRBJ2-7	CASSETSQSSYEQYF	TGTGCCAGCAGCGAGACTAGCCAGAGCTCCTACGAGCAGTACTTC
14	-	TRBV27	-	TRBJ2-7	CASSFEAGGYEQYF	TGTGCCAGCAGTTTTGAGGCAGGGGGGTACGAGCAGTACTTC
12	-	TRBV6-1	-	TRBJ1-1	CASSEGGRRAFF	TGTGCCAGCAGTGAAGGAGGTAGGAGAGCTTTCTTT
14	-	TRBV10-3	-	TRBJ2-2	CAITEGQGTGELFF	TGTGCCATCACGGAGGGCCAAGGCACCGGGGAGCTGTTTTTT
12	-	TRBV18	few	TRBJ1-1	CASSQDGLKAFF	TGTGCCAGCTCCCAAGACGGCTTAAAAGCTTTCTTT
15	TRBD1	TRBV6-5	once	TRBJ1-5	CASSRTGNSNQPQHF	TGTGCCAGCAGTCGGACAGGGAATAGCAATCAGCCCCAGCATTTT
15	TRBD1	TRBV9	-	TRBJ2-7	CASSVEQGTGYEQYF	TGTGCCAGCAGCGTAGAACAGGGGACGGGTTACGAGCAGTACTTC
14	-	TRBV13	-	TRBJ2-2	CASSLGTTTRELFF	TGTGCCAGCAGCTTAGGGACAACCACCAGAGAGCTGTTTTTT
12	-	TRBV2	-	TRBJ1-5	CASSEVPQPQHF	TGTGCCAGCAGTGAGGTTCCTCAGCCCCAGCATTTT
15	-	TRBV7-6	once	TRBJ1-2	CASSLGVGEGYGYTF	TGTGCCAGCAGCTTAGGGGTTGGGGAGGGGTATGGCTACACCTTC
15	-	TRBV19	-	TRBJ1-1	CASSPRWVANTEAFF	TGTGCCAGTAGTCCGAGATGGGTGGCGAACACTGAAGCTTTCTTT
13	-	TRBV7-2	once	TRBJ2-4	CASAPDRQNIQYF	TGTGCCAGCGCTCCGGATAGGCAAAACATTCAGTACTTC
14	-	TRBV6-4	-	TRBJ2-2	CASNQGPNTGELFF	TGTGCCAGCAACCAGGGGCCTAACACCGGGGAGCTGTTTTTT
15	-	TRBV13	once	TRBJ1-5	CASSLGRGGYQPQHF	TGTGCCAGCAGCTTAGGCCGGGGAGGGTACCAGCCCCAGCATTTT
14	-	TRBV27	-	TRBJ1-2	CASSSIGGDYGYTF	TGTGCCAGCAGTTCGATAGGGGGAGACTATGGCTACACCTTC
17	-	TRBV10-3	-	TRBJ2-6	CAISESAPSSGANVLTF	TGTGCCATCAGTGAGTCCGCACCAAGCTCTGGGGCCAACGTCCTGACTTTC
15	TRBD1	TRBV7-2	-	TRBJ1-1	CASSSNRGLNTEAFF	TGTGCCAGCAGCTCAAACAGGGGGTTGAACACTGAAGCTTTCTTT
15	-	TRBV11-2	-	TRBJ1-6	CASSSTGGGHSPLHF	TGTGCCAGCAGCTCGACGGGGGGCGGTCATTCACCCCTCCACTTT
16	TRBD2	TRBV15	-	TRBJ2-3	CATSNTSGPSPDTQYF	TGTGCCACCAGCAACACTAGCGGGCCCTCCCCAGATACGCAGTATTTT
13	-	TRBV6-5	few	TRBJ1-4	CASSYERNEKLFF	TGTGCCAGCAGTTATGAGCGAAATGAAAAACTGTTTTTT